This T cell receptor beta chain emerged from a study of CD8 T cells in Susac syndrome. V was pared by 4 bases and J by 2 bases, with 0 bases of the junction left unmatched. The CDR3 totals 13 residues. The germline CDR1 and CDR2 sequences are ENHRY and SYGVKD. CD8+ and CD4+ T cells circulating in blood were sequenced for TCR beta. TEMRA cells were FACS-enriched, and CD8+ and CD4+ T cells were isolated negatively. Random hexamers were used to reverse transcribe the RNA input (roughly 0.5 to 1 ug). The authors amplified TCR beta CDR3 across 54 Vbeta and 13 Jbeta using immunoSEQ multiplex PCR. A single record per CDR3 protein comes from TCRdb applying MiXCR to the immunoSEQ multiplex PCR reads. Among 100,000 to 150,000 distinct CDR3 sequences, more than 90% were seen once, and the ten largest hold 0.087%.

The TCR comes from a human donor in good health. Sequencing was performed on CD4+ T cells from PBMCs. V is TRBV10-3 and J is TRBJ2-7, with TRBD1 matching over 9 bases. CDR3 in DNA: TGTGCCATCAGTGGACAGGGGGCCTACGAGCAGTACTTC. Its translation is CAISGQGAYEQYF.